A single sample gave rise to the 15 T cell receptor beta chains below, sequenced in a study of response to subunit inactivated influenza vaccine listed by TCRdb under 2018. Libraries were prepared through RT-PCR. Sequencing relied on an Illumina HiSeq 2500. TCRdb's own reprocessing of the public reads used fastp at Q25 and MiXCR and kept productive beta chains. Here each entry gathers all rows of one CDR3 protein and keeps the most common genes and DNA. The sample table records 450,000 to 550,000 distinct CDR3 sequences; about 25% of these occur just once. 1.5% to 2% of the sample is in the top ten clones. Specimen: CD4+ T cells sorted from PBMCs, collected around 5 days after vaccination. Receptors were obtained from a man over 45 who received an inactivated influenza vaccine. Donor details come from another sample of the same person, matched by shared clones.

This clonotype occurred a few times. This sequence joins TRBV28 and TRBJ1-1; no firm D call. The germline V gene encodes CDR1 MDHEN and CDR2 SYDVKM. The CDR3 runs 14 residues. V lost 6 bases and J 4 bases, leaving 15 bases between the germline ends. The CDR3: CASRNRRRGTEAFF. The CDR3, as DNA: TGTGCCAGCAGAAATAGAAGGCGCGGCACTGAAGCTTTCTTT.

The J gene is TRBJ1-4, the V gene TRBV25-1; D is undetermined. CDR3 size: 15 residues. Trimming pared 1 base from V and 7 bases from J, leaving 13 bases between. Germline V gene data show CDR1 as MGHDK and CDR2 as SYGVNS. The DNA for the CDR3 is TGTGCCAGCAGTGAATGGAGCCTCCTGGGTGAAAAACTGTTTTTT. This gives the protein CASSEWSLLGEKLFF.

The chain is built from TRBV28 and TRBJ2-3; D not resolved. The CDR3 covers 16 residues. The V and J ends lost 2 bases and 1 base respectively, with 13 bases between them. Germline V CDR1 and CDR2: MDHEN, SYDVKM. The chain's CDR3 is CASSLRYLLGTDTQYF. CDR3 in DNA: TGTGCCAGCAGTTTACGTTACCTGCTAGGCACAGATACGCAGTATTTT.

CDR3 nucleotides: TGTGCCAGCAGACCGGGACAGGCGAACACCGGGGAGCTGTTTTTT. As protein: CASRPGQANTGELFF. The V call is TRBV12-3 or TRBV12-4, the J call TRBJ2-2; TRBD1 matches at 8 bases. V trimming: 6 bases; J trimming: 0 bases; junction bases outside the gene matches: 3. This CDR3 comprises 15 residues.

The sample holds many counts of this clonotype. The rearrangement uses TRBV15 and TRBJ2-1, with 11 bases aligning to TRBD2. V gave up 5 bases and J gave up 8 bases; unmatched junction bases: 11. Germline CDR1 reads LNHNV; CDR2 reads YYDKDF (reference sequence). The CDR3 totals 16 residues. CDR3 sequence (DNA): TGTGCCACCAGCCTAGGTTTGGGACTAGCGGCATATGAGCAGTTCTTC. Translation gives CATSLGLGLAAYEQFF.

This clonotype was counted only a few times. The chain is built from TRBV12-3 or TRBV12-4 and TRBJ1-4; tentative D call: TRBD1 (6 bases). The CDR3 totals 15 residues. The ends were cut back, 6 bases at V and 1 base at J, with 12 bases in the middle. The CDR3 region has the DNA TGTGCCAGCAGGGAATCAGGGGAAACTAATGAAAAACTGTTTTTT. The encoded protein is CASRESGETNEKLFF.

This clonotype was detected only a few times. This chain connects TRBV4-3 to TRBJ2-2; unclear D gene. The CDR3 extends over 15 amino acids. CDR1 is LGHNA, CDR2 YSLEER, per germline. The ends were cut back, 3 bases at V and 0 bases at J, with 8 bases in the middle. The CDR3 loop reads CASSQRRANTGELFF. The CDR3 nucleotides read TGCGCCAGCAGCCAGCGGAGAGCGAACACCGGGGAGCTGTTTTTT.

In this sample, this clonotype turned up a few times. This rearrangement joins TRBV28 to TRBJ2-7; TRBD1 matches 9 bases. Germline V gene data show CDR1 as MDHEN and CDR2 as SYDVKM. The CDR3 sequence is 13 residues long. Unmatched junction bases numbered 4, after V lost 5 bases and J lost 5 bases. The CDR3 sequence is CASSRQGEHEQYF. In DNA, the CDR3 is TGTGCCAGCAGTCGACAGGGGGAACACGAGCAGTACTTC.

The chain uses TRBV10-3 and TRBJ2-2, with D perhaps TRBD1 (5 bases). Per the germline V gene, CDR1 is ENHRY and CDR2 is SYGVKD. Trimming took 5 bases from V and 0 from J, leaving 10 bases between them. The CDR3 length is 15 residues. CDR3: CAISWQGSNTGELFF. The CDR3 nucleotides read TGTGCCATCAGTTGGCAGGGATCGAACACCGGGGAGCTGTTTTTT.

In its sample, this clonotype was seen once. This chain joins TRBV6-5 and TRBJ1-6; no clear D. The CDR3 length is 17 residues. Trimming took 0 bases from V and 0 from J, leaving 9 bases between them. Germline V CDR1 and CDR2: MNHEY, SVGAGI. Written as DNA, the CDR3 is TGTGCCAGCAGTTACTCGCCCCGTAGCTCCTATAATTCACCCCTCCACTTT. Translating gives CASSYSPRSSYNSPLHF.

The DNA for the CDR3 is TGCGCCAGCAGCTTGGAAGGGACAGCAGATACGCAGTATTTT. Protein sequence: CASSLEGTADTQYF. The chain joins TRBV5-1 to TRBJ2-3; TRBD1 aligns across 7 bases. Germline V gene data show CDR1 as SGHRS and CDR2 as YFSETQ. Germline trimming cut 0 bases from V and 4 bases from J; bases unmatched to any gene: 2. The CDR3 contains 14 residues.

J is TRBJ2-5 and V is TRBV7-9; D is perhaps TRBD2 (6 bases). CDR3 size: 16 residues. Trimming left V 2 bases short and J 1 base short, with 14 bases between. Germline CDR1 and CDR2: SEHNR and FQNEAQ (reference sequence). The CDR3 sequence is CASSLTSGLRQETQYF. DNA for the CDR3: TGTGCCAGCAGCTTAACAAGCGGACTACGCCAAGAGACCCAGTACTTC.

This clonotype turned up a few times. V is TRBV19 and J is TRBJ1-5; no reliable D call. The V and J ends lost 5 bases and 0 bases respectively, with 8 bases between them. Germline V gene sequence: CDR1 LNHDA, CDR2 SQIVND (reference sequence). CDR3 length equals 14 residues. CDR3 loop: CASSPWGSNQPQHF. The CDR3 DNA reads TGTGCCAGTAGTCCCTGGGGTAGCAATCAGCCCCAGCATTTT.

The V call is TRBV10-1, the J call TRBJ2-2; TRBD1 might be the D (5 bases). V shed 6 bases and J shed 4 bases, with 12 bases lying between them. CDR3 length equals 14 residues. Per the germline V gene, CDR1 is WNHNN and CDR2 is SYGVQD (reference sequence). CDR3 residues: CASSQGRTTGELFF. CDR3 sequence (DNA): TGCGCCAGCAGCCAGGGAAGGACCACCGGGGAGCTGTTTTTT.

The chain couples TRBV20-1 to TRBJ1-1; D is perhaps TRBD1 (5 bases). The V end lost 2 bases, the J end lost 1 base, and 14 bases lay between the germline ends. This CDR3 region has 15 residues. Germline V gene lookup returns CDR1 DFQATT and CDR2 SNEGSKA (reference sequence). The CDR3 sequence: CSARRLGRTNTEAFF. Written as DNA, the CDR3 is TGCAGTGCTAGAAGGCTGGGGCGGACGAACACTGAAGCTTTCTTT.